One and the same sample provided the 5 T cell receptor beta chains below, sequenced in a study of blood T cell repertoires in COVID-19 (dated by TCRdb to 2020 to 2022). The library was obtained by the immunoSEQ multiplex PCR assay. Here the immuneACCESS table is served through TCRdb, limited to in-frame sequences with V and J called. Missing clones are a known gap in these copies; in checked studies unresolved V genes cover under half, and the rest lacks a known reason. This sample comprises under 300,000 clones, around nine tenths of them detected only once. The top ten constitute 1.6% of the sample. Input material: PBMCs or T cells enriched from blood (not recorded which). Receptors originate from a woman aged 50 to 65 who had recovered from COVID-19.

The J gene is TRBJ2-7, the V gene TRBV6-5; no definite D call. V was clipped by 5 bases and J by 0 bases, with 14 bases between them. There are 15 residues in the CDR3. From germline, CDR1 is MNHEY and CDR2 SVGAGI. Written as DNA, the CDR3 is TGTGCCAGCAGTAATTATGTAAGCGACTCCTACGAGCAGTACTTC. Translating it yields CASSNYVSDSYEQYF.

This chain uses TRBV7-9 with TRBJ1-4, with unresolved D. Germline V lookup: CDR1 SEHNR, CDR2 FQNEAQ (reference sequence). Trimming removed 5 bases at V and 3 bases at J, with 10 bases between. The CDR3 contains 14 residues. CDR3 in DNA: TGTGCCAGCAGCGTCGGCGGCTCTAATGAAAAACTGTTTTTT. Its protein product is CASSVGGSNEKLFF.

The CDR3 DNA reads TGTGCCAGCTCACCACCAACAGGGTCGGGTGGCTACACCTTC. This sequence encodes CASSPPTGSGGYTF. The chain has TRBV18 and TRBJ1-2; a possible D gene is TRBD1 (6 bases). Trimming shortened V by 0 bases and J by 7 bases, and 12 bases separated the two germline ends. Germline V lookup: CDR1 KGHSH, CDR2 LQKENI. The CDR3 consists of 14 residues.

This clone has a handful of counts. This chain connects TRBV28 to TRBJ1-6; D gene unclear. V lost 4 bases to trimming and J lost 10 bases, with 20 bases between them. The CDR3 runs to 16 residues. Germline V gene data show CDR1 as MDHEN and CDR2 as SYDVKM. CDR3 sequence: CASSSPGGGRGSPLHF. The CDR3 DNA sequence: TGTGCCAGCAGTTCCCCCGGAGGAGGGCGAGGGTCACCCCTCCACTTT.

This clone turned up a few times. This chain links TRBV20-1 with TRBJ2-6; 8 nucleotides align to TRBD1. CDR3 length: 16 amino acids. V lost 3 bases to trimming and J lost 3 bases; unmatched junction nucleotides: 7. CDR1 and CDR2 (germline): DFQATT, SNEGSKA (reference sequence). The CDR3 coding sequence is TGCAGTGCTAGTCTCGACAGGGGATTTGGGGCCAACGTCCTGACTTTC. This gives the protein CSASLDRGFGANVLTF.